This entry concerns a single T cell receptor (beta chain). The CDR3 covers 16 residues. V lost 1 base and J lost 7, with 20 bases in between. The germline gives CDR1 SQVTM, CDR2 ANQGSEA. The data were obtained in a study of blood T cell repertoires in COVID-19. Assay: immunoSEQ multiplex PCR; the TCRdb copy retains only in-frame clones and omits some. The repertoire holds about 110,000 clones, 71% seen once, with approximately 0.87% in the top ten. The sample taken for sequencing was peripheral blood. This chain connects TRBV29-1 to TRBJ1-5; D possibly corresponds to TRBD1 (6 bases). This TCR derives from a human donor with acute or convalescent COVID-19. The donor label of this sample is uncertain. In DNA, the CDR3 is TGCAGCGTTGAAGTCGGTGAGGGGGGGCAGCGGCAGCCCCAGCATTTT. Its translation is CSVEVGEGGQRQPQHF.